This is a list of T cell receptor beta chains from one sample in a study of blood T cells in healthy people across ages. TCRdb redid the calling of the 5' RACE reads with MiXCR, one entry per CDR3 protein. The data show over 1,500,000 distinct CDR3 sequences, around half seen once. Material for sequencing was blood. These receptors were taken from a woman between 40 and 50 years old in good health. CDR3s include the opening cysteine and the closing phenylalanine or tryptophan.

CASSLSSRGGETQYF	TRBJ2-5	TRBV7-9
CASRSGGLKEETQYF	TRBJ2-5	TRBV25-1
CASSKDLSPYEQYF	TRBJ2-7	TRBV21-1
CASSGRMENEQFF	TRBJ2-1	TRBV28
CASSYPGPLRNEQFF	TRBJ2-1	TRBV6-6
CASSQSSGTGDTQYF	TRBJ2-3	TRBV4-2
CSARRIRPRDNEQFF	TRBJ2-1	TRBV20-1
CASSSIMEGEKLFF	TRBJ1-4	TRBV27
CATGRDGQGTYEQYF	TRBJ2-7	TRBV15
CASSTTVGIVETQYF	TRBJ2-5	TRBV5-6
CASSQDLAGVSYEQYF	TRBJ2-7	TRBV4-3
CSVRATGNQPQHF	TRBJ1-5	TRBV29-1
CASSLALTVTLETQYF	TRBJ2-5	TRBV7-8
CASLQGGYYNEQFF	TRBJ2-1	TRBV28
CASRDRADTGELFF	TRBJ2-2	TRBV2
CASSLIVPLGTDTQYF	TRBJ2-3	TRBV7-2
CSASETPGRADTQYF	TRBJ2-3	TRBV20-1
CAIRDTRTGPGQYF	TRBJ2-5	TRBV10-3
CASSLGRGGSQYF	TRBJ2-5	TRBV13
CSARDGGANSPLHF	TRBJ1-6	TRBV20-1
CAGRRMGTGAETQYF	.	TRBV3-1
CASSLSRERSYEQYF	TRBJ2-7	TRBV4-3
CASSETGRWEYF	TRBJ2-5	TRBV6-1
CSVGSYTEQFF	TRBJ2-1	TRBV29-1
CAGRTSTDTQYF	TRBJ2-3	TRBV2
CASSESPGGRNEQFF	TRBJ2-1	TRBV25-1
CASSSGQGRFGAINIQYF	TRBJ2-4	TRBV11-2
CSARNLGTEDSNQPQHF	TRBJ1-5	TRBV20-1
CASSLVFGQWNIQYF	TRBJ2-4	TRBV7-2
CASSDYGTAYEQYF	TRBJ2-7	TRBV10-1
CASSLLRGGSDTQYF	TRBJ2-3	TRBV7-2
CSAPEGGFYNEQFF	TRBJ2-1	TRBV20-1
CSARDHRLNTEAFF	TRBJ1-1	TRBV20-1
CSAGGLVTTYNEQFF	TRBJ2-1	TRBV20-1
CASTPDRTHQPQHF	TRBJ1-5	TRBV2
CASSLSQGLRNYYEQYF	TRBJ2-7	TRBV28
CASSLVNYSNQPQHF	TRBJ1-5	TRBV7-2
CASSIQAQANYGYTF	TRBJ1-2	TRBV19
CSHPGRGSQETQYF	.	TRBV20-1
CASRASGTGGGDTQYF	TRBJ2-3	TRBV10-2
CASSKRGASVQPQHF	TRBJ1-5	TRBV21-1
CASSLWSGGETQYF	TRBJ2-5	TRBV4-3
CASSPFRQEKLFF	TRBJ1-4	TRBV27
CASSVSTADTQYF	TRBJ2-3	TRBV6-1
CSARAHRGLSYNEQFF	TRBJ2-1	TRBV20-1
CASSSQTGTSYEQYF	TRBJ2-7	TRBV7-6
CASTISGSSYEQYF	TRBJ2-7	TRBV6-5
CASSSRGDRGDTQYF	TRBJ2-3	TRBV9
CASSYSQLNEQYF	TRBJ2-7	TRBV6-2/TRBV6-3